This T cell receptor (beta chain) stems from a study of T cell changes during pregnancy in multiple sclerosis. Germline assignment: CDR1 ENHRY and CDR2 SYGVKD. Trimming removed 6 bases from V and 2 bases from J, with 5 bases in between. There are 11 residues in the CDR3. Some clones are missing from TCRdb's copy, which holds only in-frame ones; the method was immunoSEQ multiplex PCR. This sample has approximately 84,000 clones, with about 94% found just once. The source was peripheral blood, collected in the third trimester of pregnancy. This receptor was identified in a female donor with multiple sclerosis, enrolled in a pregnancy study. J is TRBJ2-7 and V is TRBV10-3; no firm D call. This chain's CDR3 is CAISKTYEQYF. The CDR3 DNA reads TGTGCCATCAGCAAAACCTACGAGCAGTACTTC.